Here is one T cell receptor (beta chain) with its context. Its antigen is not known. Sequencing used immunoSEQ multiplex PCR; TCRdb keeps in-frame clones, though not all of them. The sample has 50,000 to 75,000 clones, over 65% seen once; the top ten hold almost 1.5%. These data originate in a study of OX40 agonist ivuxolimab in advanced cancers. Regarding the study as a whole: The study observed clonal expansion of CD4+ and CD8+ blood T cells by week 6 at 0.1 to 3.0 mg/kg.

This TCR derives from an adult with an advanced solid tumor such as melanoma, head and neck, liver or kidney cancer. This material consisted of CD4+ or CD8+ T cells sorted from blood, taken in a trial of the OX40 agonist ivuxolimab.

This chain's CDR3 is CSVLRRDRGGTEAFF. The DNA for the CDR3 is TGCAGCGTCCTCCGCCGGGACAGGGGAGGCACTGAAGCTTTCTTT. The chain employs TRBV29-1 and TRBJ1-1, with 10 bases matching TRBD1. The CDR3 contains 15 residues. From germline, CDR1 is SQVTM and CDR2 ANQGSEA. The junction had 11 bases not matched to a gene; V was cut back by 6 bases and J by 4 bases. The variable domain in full, with the rest retrieved from reference TRBV29-1 and TRBJ1-1, is SAVISQKPSRDICQRGTSLTIQCQVDSQVTMMFWYRQQPGQSLTLIATANQGSEATYESGFVIDKFPISRPNLTFSTLTVSNMSPEDSSIYLCSVLRRDRGGTEAFFGQGTRLTVV.